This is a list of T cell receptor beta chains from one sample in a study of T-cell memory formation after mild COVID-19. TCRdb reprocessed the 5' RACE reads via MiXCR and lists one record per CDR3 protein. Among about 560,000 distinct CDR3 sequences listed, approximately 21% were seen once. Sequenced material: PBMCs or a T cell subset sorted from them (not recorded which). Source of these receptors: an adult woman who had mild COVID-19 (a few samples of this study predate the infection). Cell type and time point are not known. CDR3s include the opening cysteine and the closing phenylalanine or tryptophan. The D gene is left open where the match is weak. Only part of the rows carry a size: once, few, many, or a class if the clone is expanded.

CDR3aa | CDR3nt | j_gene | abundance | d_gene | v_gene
CASSFRIGGNTDTQYF | TGTGCCAGCAGTTTCAGGATCGGGGGAAACACAGATACGCAGTATTTT | TRBJ2-3 | . | . | TRBV27
CASSLTGTGFFEQFF | TGTGCCAGCAGCTTAACCGGGACAGGTTTTTTTGAGCAGTTCTTC | TRBJ2-1 | few | TRBD1 | TRBV7-8
CASAGLTSGNTIYF | TGTGCCAGCGCGGGACTCACCTCTGGAAACACCATATATTTT | TRBJ1-3 | few | . | TRBV6-1
CASSLPPQFLTGGRYEQYF | TGTGCCAGCAGTCTGCCACCGCAGTTTTTAACGGGGGGGCGTTACGAGCAGTACTTC | TRBJ2-7 | . | TRBD2 | TRBV12-3/TRBV12-4
CASTQGLAGTYEQYF | TGCGCCAGCACCCAAGGGCTAGCGGGGACCTACGAGCAGTACTTC | TRBJ2-7 | few | TRBD2 | TRBV5-1
CASSLRQSLSPYDEQYF | TGTGCCAGCAGCCTTCGACAGTCCCTCAGCCCTTATGACGAGCAGTACTTC | TRBJ2-7 | . | . | TRBV9
CAWRTPGGGGRSEQFF | TGTGCCTGGAGGACCCCGGGCGGGGGAGGGCGGAGTGAGCAGTTCTTC | TRBJ2-1 | . | TRBD2 | TRBV30
CASSSAGTGHTEAFF | TGTGCCAGCAGTTCGGCCGGGACAGGGCACACTGAAGCTTTCTTT | TRBJ1-1 | . | TRBD1 | TRBV28
CASSLGRTGGTGELFF | TGTGCCAGCAGCTTAGGTCGGACAGGGGGCACCGGGGAGCTGTTTTTT | TRBJ2-2 | . | TRBD1 | TRBV7-9
CASHGGLAADTQYF | TGTGCCAGCCATGGGGGACTAGCAGCAGATACGCAGTATTTT | TRBJ2-3 | few | TRBD2 | TRBV14
CASSALTSGSYEQYF | TGTGCCAGCAGTGCATTGACTAGCGGGAGTTACGAGCAGTACTTC | TRBJ2-7 | . | TRBD2 | TRBV28
CASTRGLLNTEAFF | TGTGCCAGTACCCGAGGCCTCCTGAACACTGAAGCTTTCTTT | TRBJ1-1 | . | . | TRBV19
CSAYGLPLTYEQYF | TGCAGTGCTTATGGGTTGCCCCTTACCTACGAGCAGTACTTC | TRBJ2-7 | few | . | TRBV20-1
CASSLYEGGYGYTF | TGCGCCAGCAGCTTGTACGAGGGTGGCTATGGCTACACCTTC | TRBJ1-2 | . | . | TRBV5-1
CASSVTDRTLNEQFF | TGTGCCAGCAGCGTAACGGACAGAACCCTCAATGAGCAGTTCTTC | TRBJ2-1 | many | . | TRBV9
CASSSSTSSQETQYF | TGCGCCAGCAGCTCCTCTACCAGCAGCCAAGAGACCCAGTACTTC | TRBJ2-5 | few | . | TRBV5-1
CASSPGQGPPITYEQYF | TGTGCCAGCTCACCGGGACAGGGGCCTCCGATTACCTACGAGCAGTACTTC | TRBJ2-7 | few | TRBD1 | TRBV18
CASSRLDRNTGELFF | TGTGCCAGCAGCCGCCTCGACAGGAACACCGGGGAGCTGTTTTTT | TRBJ2-2 | few | . | TRBV5-6
CSARLLGNEQFF | TGCAGTGCTAGACTTCTAGGGAATGAGCAGTTCTTC | TRBJ2-1 | few | . | TRBV20-1
CSIRALGTDTQYF | TGCAGCATCAGGGCTTTGGGCACAGATACGCAGTATTTT | TRBJ2-3 | few | . | TRBV29-1
CASSLPTRDRVGSNQPQHF | TGTGCCAGCAGTTTACCGACCCGGGACAGGGTAGGGAGCAATCAGCCCCAGCATTTT | TRBJ1-5 | . | TRBD1 | TRBV6-6
CASSSRQYNEQFF | TGTGCCAGCAGTTCTCGCCAGTACAATGAGCAGTTCTTC | TRBJ2-1 | many | . | TRBV12-3/TRBV12-4
CASSLGQGRKYQETQYF | TGTGCCAGCAGCTTGGGCCAGGGGAGGAAATACCAAGAGACCCAGTACTTC | TRBJ2-5 | . | . | TRBV5-6
CASSFSTGLSYNEQFF | TGCGCCAGCAGCTTTTCGACGGGCCTCTCCTACAATGAGCAGTTCTTC | TRBJ2-1 | few | . | TRBV5-1
CASSLEQGAIKNTEAFF | TGTGCCAGCAGTTTGGAACAGGGGGCGATTAAGAACACTGAAGCTTTCTTT | TRBJ1-1 | . | TRBD1 | TRBV12-3/TRBV12-4
CASTDRGGGEQFF | TGTGCCAGCACTGACAGGGGAGGTGGTGAGCAGTTCTTC | TRBJ2-1 | . | TRBD1 | TRBV6-5
CASSRDRGLAEAFF | TGTGCCAGCAGTCGGGACAGGGGGCTGGCTGAAGCTTTCTTT | TRBJ1-1 | . | TRBD1 | TRBV2
CATSDPGQGEGYEQYF | TGTGCCACCAGTGACCCAGGACAGGGGGAAGGATACGAGCAGTACTTC | TRBJ2-7 | few | TRBD1 | TRBV24-1
CSVRLRASQETQYF | TGCAGCGTCCGTTTGAGGGCCAGCCAAGAGACCCAGTACTTC | TRBJ2-5 | few | . | TRBV29-1
CASSLSEGSEAFF | TGCGCCAGCAGCTTGTCAGAGGGGTCCGAAGCTTTCTTT | TRBJ1-1 | . | . | TRBV5-1
CATRVSTMSRQNNEQFF | TGTGCCACCAGGGTCTCTACCATGTCCCGGCAAAACAATGAGCAGTTCTTC | TRBJ2-1 | few | . | TRBV6-5
CSASRDRGLAEQYF | TGCAGTGCTAGTAGAGACAGGGGGCTTGCCGAGCAGTACTTC | TRBJ2-7 | once | TRBD1 | TRBV20-1
CSVAGANLDRRGNTIYF | TGCAGCGTTGCGGGAGCAAACCTAGACAGGAGGGGAAACACCATATATTTT | TRBJ1-3 | few | . | TRBV29-1
CSARDPQGHGYTF | TGCAGTGCTAGAGATCCTCAGGGTCATGGCTACACCTTC | TRBJ1-2 | . | . | TRBV20-1
CATSSPVGGAGYNEQFF | TGTGCCACCAGCAGCCCTGTTGGGGGGGCGGGTTACAATGAGCAGTTCTTC | TRBJ2-1 | . | . | TRBV15
CASSFEAYQPQHF | TGTGCCAGCAGCTTTGAGGCATATCAGCCCCAGCATTTT | TRBJ1-5 | . | . | TRBV7-6
CASSEQGRTEAFF | TGTGCCAGCAGTGAACAGGGGAGGACTGAAGCTTTCTTT | TRBJ1-1 | . | . | TRBV25-1
CASSPLTSGEQYF | TGTGCCAGCAGTCCTCTGACTAGCGGAGAGCAGTACTTC | TRBJ2-7 | . | TRBD2 | TRBV28
CATSDRTSGRAGGDNEQFF | TGTGCCACCAGTGATCGGACTAGCGGGAGGGCCGGGGGAGACAATGAGCAGTTCTTC | TRBJ2-1 | many | TRBD2 | TRBV24-1
CASSLAGSSYNSPLHF | TGTGCCAGCAGCTTGGCAGGGAGCTCCTATAATTCACCCCTCCACTTT | TRBJ1-6 | . | . | TRBV11-2
CASRAGRLYGYTF | TGTGCCAGCAGAGCGGGCAGGCTCTATGGCTACACCTTC | TRBJ1-2 | few | . | TRBV12-3/TRBV12-4
CASRLTGDDYGYTF | TGTGCCAGTAGGCTTACAGGGGACGACTATGGCTACACCTTC | TRBJ1-2 | few | TRBD1 | TRBV19
CASSPDLQVSPLHF | TGCGCCAGCAGCCCTGATCTTCAGGTATCACCCCTCCACTTT | TRBJ1-6 | . | . | TRBV5-1
CSADPGQGGFTNEQFF | TGCAGTGCTGATCCAGGACAGGGCGGCTTCACCAATGAGCAGTTCTTC | TRBJ2-1 | few | TRBD1 | TRBV20-1
CASSTGTGINEQFF | TGTGCCAGCAGTACCGGGACAGGGATTAATGAGCAGTTCTTC | TRBJ2-1 | few | TRBD1 | TRBV11-2
CASSLGRSTTDTQYF | TGTGCCAGCAGCTTAGGGCGGAGCACCACAGATACGCAGTATTTT | TRBJ2-3 | few | . | TRBV7-9
CASSLFLLLNTEAFF | TGTGCCAGCAGCTTATTCCTATTATTGAACACTGAAGCTTTCTTT | TRBJ1-1 | few | . | TRBV5-6
CASGTRRQAGNYGYTF | TGTGCCAGCGGAACCCGCAGACAGGCGGGGAACTATGGCTACACCTTC | TRBJ1-2 | few | . | TRBV6-2/TRBV6-3
CASSPQGPYYEQYF | TGTGCCAGCAGTCCTCAGGGGCCATACTACGAGCAGTACTTC | TRBJ2-7 | few | . | TRBV28
CASSSQTGGLYSNQPQHF | TGTGCCAGCAGCTCCCAGACAGGGGGATTATATAGCAATCAGCCCCAGCATTTT | TRBJ1-5 | few | TRBD1 | TRBV7-9
CASSLEELVYEQYF | TGTGCCAGCAGTTTGGAGGAATTGGTCTACGAGCAGTACTTC | TRBJ2-7 | . | . | TRBV28
CASTAELYGYTF | TGTGCCAGCACCGCAGAGCTTTATGGCTACACCTTC | TRBJ1-2 | . | . | TRBV7-2
CASSPPRGETQYF | TGTGCCAGCAGTCCCCCCCGGGGAGAGACCCAGTACTTC | TRBJ2-5 | . | . | TRBV12-3/TRBV12-4
CASSGQGLSPLHF | TGTGCCAGCAGTGGACAGGGACTTTCACCCCTCCACTTT | TRBJ1-6 | few | TRBD1 | TRBV12-3/TRBV12-4
CASTQSGQLTLDTQYF | TGTGCCAGCACCCAGAGCGGACAGCTCACCTTGGATACGCAGTATTTT | TRBJ2-3 | few | . | TRBV7-9
CASSFDYNEQFF | TGTGCCAGCAGCTTTGACTACAATGAGCAGTTCTTC | TRBJ2-1 | . | . | TRBV7-2
CASSLSSILKAEAFF | TGTGCCAGCAGCTTGTCAAGTATCCTCAAGGCTGAAGCTTTCTTT | TRBJ1-1 | . | . | TRBV5-5
CASNGIGVTYEQYF | TGTGCCAGCAACGGGATTGGTGTTACCTACGAGCAGTACTTC | TRBJ2-7 | . | . | TRBV6-2/TRBV6-3